The present T cell receptor (beta chain) was sequenced within a study of synovial regulatory T cells in juvenile arthritis. CDR3 length: 13 residues. Only the protein is on record. Germline V lookup: CDR1 LNHDA, CDR2 SQIVND (reference sequence). Assay: immunoSEQ multiplex PCR; the TCRdb copy retains only in-frame clones and omits some. The sample holds 7,500 to 10,000 clones. This chain connects TRBV19 to TRBJ2-3; TCRdb names TRBD2, which stays unverified in the absence of DNA. Sequenced material: Treg cells from blood. As to subset: remaining (HLA-DR-negative) circulating blood Treg cells. This clonotype was obtained from a donor younger than 30 with juvenile idiopathic arthritis. The CDR3 reads CASSIRAGGTQYF.